The next 20 T cell receptor beta chains were all read from a single sample in a study of blood T cell repertoires in COVID-19. Repertoires were generated with immunoSEQ multiplex PCR, while TCRdb's copy carries only in-frame clones and drops some. This sample has approximately 260,000 clones, with around 82% found just once. Specimen: PBMCs or T cells enriched from blood (not recorded which). These TCRs come from a man aged 45-65 years who had recovered from COVID-19.

The chain joins TRBV4-2 to TRBJ2-3; D ambiguous. Germline loops: CDR1 LGHNA, CDR2 YNFKEQ. The CDR3 has 17 amino acids. Trimming cost V 0 bases and J 1 base, with 14 bases left between them. The CDR3 is CASSQDPIRSGTDTQYF. The CDR3 region has the DNA TGTGCCAGCAGCCAAGACCCGATTCGATCAGGCACAGATACGCAGTATTTT.

A few counts support this clone. The chain employs TRBV6-4 and TRBJ2-2; the D gene is possibly TRBD1 (6 bases). Germline values: CDR1 MRHNA, CDR2 SNTAGT. This CDR3 has 13 residues. Deletions cut 4 bases from V and 3 bases from J, with 6 bases between. CDR3 in DNA: TGTGCCAGCAGTGGACAGGACACCGGGGAGCTGTTTTTT. Translated, it gives CASSGQDTGELFF.

V usage is TRBV5-4 and J usage is TRBJ1-5; D perhaps matches TRBD1 (6 bases). Looked up from germline, CDR1 is SGHNT and CDR2 is YYREEE (reference sequence). This CDR3 region has 12 residues. The V end was cut by 2 bases, the J end by 7 bases, with 7 bases between. CDR3 region: CASSFTGQPQHF. The CDR3 DNA follows: TGTGCCAGCAGCTTTACAGGGCAGCCCCAGCATTTT. Full variable domain (rest looked up from reference TRBV5-4 and TRBJ1-5): ETGVTQSPTHLIKTRGQQVTLRCSSQSGHNTVSWYQQALGQGPQFIFQYYREEENGRGNFPPRFSGLQFPNYSSELNVNALELDDSALYLCASSFTGQPQHFGDGTRLSIL.

The V gene is TRBV7-6, the J gene TRBJ2-3, with a tentative D call TRBD1 (5 bases). Germline V lookup: CDR1 SGHVS, CDR2 FNYEAQ. This CDR3 region has 16 residues. V was trimmed by 5 bases and J by 4 bases, leaving 19 bases between them. This CDR3 reads CASSPGPPQGADTQYF. The CDR3 region has the DNA TGTGCCAGCAGCCCCGGTCCTCCTCAAGGGGCAGATACGCAGTATTTT.

This rearrangement joins TRBV3-1 (or the pseudogene TRBV3-2) to TRBJ1-5; D gene ambiguous. Per the germline V gene, CDR1 is LGHDT and CDR2 is YNNKEL (reference sequence). V was clipped by 0 bases and J by 0 bases, with 6 bases between them. The CDR3 totals 15 residues. In DNA form, the CDR3 reads TGTGCCAGCAGCCAAGAGGGCTATAGCAATCAGCCCCAGCATTTT. Its protein is CASSQEGYSNQPQHF.

V gene TRBV7-9 combines with J gene TRBJ2-3; 12 nucleotides align to TRBD2. CDR1 is SEHNR and CDR2 is FQNEAQ in the germline V gene (reference sequence). The trim removed 4 bases at V and 4 bases at J, leaving 3 bases unmatched. The CDR3 loop spans 15 amino acids. The CDR3 here is CASSSPSGGADTQYF. In DNA form, the CDR3 reads TGTGCCAGCAGCTCTCCTAGCGGGGGGGCAGATACGCAGTATTTT.

The chain is built from TRBV4-2 and TRBJ1-3, with TRBD1 as a possible D gene (6 bases). The CDR3 has 15 amino acids. V was pared by 0 bases and J by 7 bases, with 13 bases between. In germline, CDR1 is LGHNA, CDR2 YNFKEQ. CDR3 protein: CASSQDPGVSNTIYF. The CDR3 DNA follows: TGTGCCAGCAGCCAAGATCCAGGGGTGTCGAACACCATATATTTT.

This chain links TRBV5-1 with TRBJ1-1; 11 nucleotides line up with TRBD1. Germline loops: CDR1 SGHRS, CDR2 YFSETQ. Unmatched junction bases numbered 4, after V lost 4 bases and J lost 5 bases. This CDR3 region has 14 residues. The CDR3 loop reads CASSAGQGETEAFF. The CDR3 DNA follows: TGCGCCAGCAGCGCGGGACAGGGGGAAACTGAAGCTTTCTTT.

The chain joins TRBV24-1 to TRBJ1-5; a possible D gene is TRBD1 (5 bases). CDR1 and CDR2 from the germline V gene are KGHDR and SFDVKD. The V end lost 11 bases, the J end lost 6 bases, and 10 bases lay between the germline ends. The CDR3 covers 11 residues. The CDR3 nucleotides read TGTGCCATAGGGACTTCTCAGCCCCAGCATTTT. It encodes CAIGTSQPQHF.

The chain combines TRBV11-2 with TRBJ2-7; 7 nucleotides match TRBD1. There are 16 residues in the CDR3. V shed 4 bases and J 3 bases; nucleotides not matched to a gene: 12. The V gene's germline CDR1 is SGHAT and CDR2 FQNNGV. CDR3 nucleotides: TGTGCCAGCAGCTCCGTAGCCAGGACAGGACACTACGAGCAGTACTTC. Protein: CASSSVARTGHYEQYF. The full variable domain, its missing parts supplied by reference TRBV11-2 and TRBJ2-7, is EAGVAQSPRYKIIEKRQSVAFWCNPISGHATLYWYQQILGQGPKLLIQFQNNGVVDDSQLPKDRFSAERLKGVDSTLKIQPAKLEDSAVYLCASSSVARTGHYEQYFGPGTRLTVT.

Written as DNA, the CDR3 is TGTGCCAGCAGCCAAGAACGGATAGCTCCCCAGCATTTT. The encoded protein is CASSQERIAPQHF. The chain uses TRBV3-1 (or the pseudogene TRBV3-2) and TRBJ1-5; D gene uncertain. The CDR3 contains 13 residues. CDR1 LGHDT and CDR2 YNNKEL come from the germline V gene (reference sequence). Trimming took 0 bases from V and 10 from J, leaving 10 bases between them.

The chain recombines TRBV11-2 with TRBJ2-7; possibly TRBD1 for D (6 bases). Germline V gene data show CDR1 as SGHAT and CDR2 as FQNNGV. The germline V and J ends were trimmed by 5 bases and 0 bases, with 17 bases remaining between them. This CDR3 contains 16 residues. CDR3 DNA sequence: TGTGCCAGCAGCCCCCGTGTTGGGGGCGCCTCCTACGAGCAGTACTTC. This gives the protein CASSPRVGGASYEQYF.

The genes are TRBV7-3 and TRBJ2-1; TRBD2 matches 9 bases. Unmatched junction bases numbered 5, after V lost 1 base and J lost 4 bases. Germline CDR1 and CDR2: SGHTA and FQGTGA. The CDR3 contains 16 residues. CDR3 in amino acids: CASSLNLAGSYNEQFF. CDR3 nucleotide sequence: TGTGCCAGCAGCTTAAACCTAGCGGGATCTTACAATGAGCAGTTCTTC.

V is TRBV19 and J is TRBJ2-7, with a tentative D call TRBD1 (6 bases). The CDR3 extends over 16 amino acids. The V gene lost 4 bases and the J gene lost 2 bases, with 18 bases spanning the gap. Germline V gives CDR1 LNHDA, CDR2 SQIVND (reference sequence). The CDR3 is CASSKRQAIAPYEQYF. For the CDR3, the DNA is TGTGCCAGTAGTAAACGACAGGCTATCGCCCCCTACGAGCAGTACTTC.

The J gene is TRBJ2-5, the V gene TRBV7-6; D remains ambiguous. The CDR3 totals 15 residues. Germline values: CDR1 SGHVS, CDR2 FNYEAQ. The V end was cut by 1 base, the J end by 7 bases, with 16 bases between. The CDR3 coding sequence is TGTGCCAGCAGCTTAGATCGACCAGCCCTAGGGACCCAGTACTTC. As protein: CASSLDRPALGTQYF.

The chain uses TRBV5-4 and TRBJ2-2, with 7 nucleotides matching TRBD2. V trimming: 5 bases; J trimming: 4 bases; junction bases outside the gene matches: 14. The CDR3 extends over 17 amino acids. Germline loops: CDR1 SGHNT, CDR2 YYREEE (reference sequence). In DNA form, the CDR3 reads TGTGCCAGCAGACCCTGGGAGGGGCGGGGGAGCACCGGGGAGCTGTTTTTT. This gives the protein CASRPWEGRGSTGELFF.

V is TRBV30 and J is TRBJ2-1; 8 bases map to TRBD2. CDR3 size: 15 residues. V was pared by 5 bases and J by 5 bases, with 11 bases of the junction left unmatched. The germline V gene has CDR1 GTSNPN and CDR2 SVGIG (reference sequence). The CDR3 DNA reads TGTGCCTGGGAGCCTCTGAGCGGGGGAAACAATGAGCAGTTCTTC. Protein sequence: CAWEPLSGGNNEQFF.

The rearrangement links TRBV6-5 to TRBJ1-2, with a possible D match to TRBD1 (5 bases). This CDR3 is 12 amino acids long. V was pared by 6 bases and J by 8 bases, with 13 bases between. CDR1 MNHEY and CDR2 SVGAGI come from the germline V gene. The DNA for the CDR3 is TGTGCCAGCAGGAAAGACAGACTGGGCTACACCTTC. Translating gives CASRKDRLGYTF.

V and J are TRBV19 and TRBJ2-1; perhaps TRBD2 as D (6 bases). The V and J ends lost 0 bases and 1 base respectively, with 16 bases between them. The CDR3 covers 18 residues. CDR1 is LNHDA and CDR2 is SQIVND in the germline V gene (reference sequence). The CDR3 DNA follows: TGTGCCAGTAGTATAGATTTCTCCGGGACTTCTTCCTACAATGAGCAGTTCTTC. Amino acid sequence: CASSIDFSGTSSYNEQFF.

Regarding this clone: Other DNA sequences in this specimen translate into the identical CDR3. This sequence joins TRBV27 and TRBJ2-7; 9 bases line up with TRBD1. The germline V gene encodes CDR1 MNHEY and CDR2 SMNVEV (reference sequence). The CDR3 runs to 13 residues. With 5 bases clipped from V and 4 bases from J, the junction kept 3 bases outside the gene matches. The CDR3 loop reads CASSRDRGYEQYF. CDR3 DNA: TGTGCCAGCAGTAGAGACAGGGGGTACGAGCAGTACTTC.